What follows are 16 T cell receptor beta chains derived from one specimen sequenced in a study of blood T cell repertoires in COVID-19. Sequenced by immunoSEQ multiplex PCR; TCRdb stores in-frame clones only, minus some. The table has fewer than 350,000 clones, 85% seen once; the top ten hold 2% to 3%. Sequences were obtained from PBMCs or T cells enriched from blood (not recorded which). All receptors derive from a woman aged 45-60 years who had recovered from COVID-19.

This clone came up a few times. J is TRBJ2-2 and V is TRBV14; 9 bases align to TRBD2. The CDR3 has 16 amino acids. V shed 5 bases and J 5 bases; nucleotides not matched to a gene: 9. The V gene's germline CDR1 is SGHDN and CDR2 FVKESK. The CDR3 here is CASSSLAGLETGELFF. CDR3 coding DNA: TGTGCCAGCAGCTCCCTAGCGGGACTAGAAACCGGGGAGCTGTTTTTT.

V usage is TRBV10-2 and J usage is TRBJ1-4; D might be TRBD1 (6 bases). Trimming stripped 4 bases from V and 2 bases from J, with 17 bases between. CDR1 WSHSY and CDR2 SAAADI come from the germline V gene. The CDR3 contains 17 residues. The DNA for the CDR3 is TGCGCCAGCAGTGGTAGCGCGGGGGCATTTACTAATGAAAAACTGTTTTTT. Residues: CASSGSAGAFTNEKLFF.

V usage is TRBV9 and J usage is TRBJ2-2; TRBD2 agrees at 7 bases. Germline trimming cut 4 bases from V and 3 bases from J; bases unmatched to any gene: 6. Looked up from germline, CDR1 is SGDLS and CDR2 is YYNGEE. This CDR3 region has 15 residues. CDR3 coding DNA: TGTGCCAGCAGCCACGGGACTACCGACACCGGGGAGCTGTTTTTT. This translates into CASSHGTTDTGELFF.

The chain combines TRBV7-9 with TRBJ2-1; TRBD2 matches 9 bases. This CDR3 region has 15 residues. The germline V gene encodes CDR1 SEHNR and CDR2 FQNEAQ (reference sequence). The J segment lost 6 bases and the V segment lost 5 bases, leaving 8 bases of the junction unmatched. CDR3 protein: CASSITAGGSNEQFF. Written as DNA, the CDR3 is TGTGCCAGCAGCATCACGGCGGGGGGGAGCAATGAGCAGTTCTTC.

This clone was counted once. The V call is TRBV30, the J call TRBJ1-2, with 7 bases that match TRBD1. V gave up 2 bases and J gave up 0 bases; unmatched junction bases: 0. Per germline, CDR1 GTSNPN and CDR2 SVGIG (reference sequence). The CDR3 is 13 amino acids. As DNA, the CDR3 is TGTGCCTGGAGTCAGGGGGCTAACTATGGCTACACCTTC. Encoded protein: CAWSQGANYGYTF.

The chain joins TRBV10-3 to TRBJ1-2, with TRBD1 matching over 7 bases. Germline CDR1 and CDR2: ENHRY and SYGVKD. Unmatched junction bases numbered 9, after V lost 3 bases and J lost 5 bases. The CDR3 consists of 15 residues. CDR3: CAISEGRGQWYGYTF. DNA of the CDR3: TGTGCCATCAGTGAAGGTAGGGGACAGTGGTATGGCTACACCTTC.

This chain links TRBV10-3 with TRBJ2-5; 8 nucleotides match TRBD1. CDR1 and CDR2 (germline): ENHRY, SYGVKD. V dropped 2 bases and J dropped 7; count of bases not matched to a gene: 12. The CDR3 spans 16 residues. This chain's CDR3 is CAISERTGILRRTQYF. The CDR3 bases are TGTGCCATCAGTGAGCGGACAGGGATTCTCAGGAGGACCCAGTACTTC.

This chain joins TRBV29-1 and TRBJ2-5; TRBD1 matches at 7 bases. CDR3 length equals 14 residues. With 3 bases clipped from V and 2 bases from J, the junction kept 6 bases outside the gene matches. From germline, CDR1 is SQVTM and CDR2 ANQGSEA. The CDR3 DNA follows: TGCAGCGTTGAGTACAGGGGAGATCAAGAGACCCAGTACTTC. Translating gives CSVEYRGDQETQYF. Complete variable domain (other parts from reference TRBV29-1 and TRBJ2-5): SAVISQKPSRDICQRGTSLTIQCQVDSQVTMMFWYRQQPGQSLTLIATANQGSEATYESGFVIDKFPISRPNLTFSTLTVSNMSPEDSSIYLCSVEYRGDQETQYFGPGTRLLVL.

The chain couples TRBV19 to TRBJ1-5; D is possibly TRBD1 (5 bases). Between the trimmed V and J ends, which lost 5 bases and 7 bases, there was a span of 15 bases. Germline V gives CDR1 LNHDA, CDR2 SQIVND (reference sequence). The CDR3 totals 14 residues. The CDR3 loop reads CASSAGPREQPQHF. The CDR3 DNA reads as TGTGCCAGTAGTGCGGGACCTCGGGAGCAGCCCCAGCATTTT.

This clone was seen a handful of times. The rearrangement uses TRBV10-3 and TRBJ1-4; no firm D call. The germline CDR1 and CDR2 sequences are ENHRY and SYGVKD. The CDR3 loop spans 13 amino acids. Trimming left V 9 bases short and J 5 bases short, with 13 bases between. This chain's CDR3 is CAIRPEGNEKLFF. The CDR3 DNA reads as TGTGCCATTCGCCCGGAGGGAAATGAAAAACTGTTTTTT.

The V call is TRBV5-1, the J call TRBJ2-7; TRBD2 might be the D (6 bases). In germline, CDR1 is SGHRS, CDR2 YFSETQ. This CDR3 region has 16 residues. V lost 4 bases and J 0 bases, leaving 17 bases between the germline ends. The CDR3 sequence is CASSADLAYTSYEQYF. CDR3 DNA sequence: TGCGCCAGCAGCGCCGACCTAGCGTATACCTCCTACGAGCAGTACTTC.

The genes are TRBV6-5 and TRBJ1-2; 9 bases fit TRBD1. This CDR3 is 12 amino acids long. Germline V gives CDR1 MNHEY, CDR2 SVGAGI. V trimming: 7 bases; J trimming: 8 bases; junction bases outside the gene matches: 5. The DNA for the CDR3 is TGTGCCAGCAAGGACAGGGGCGACGGCTACACCTTC. This encodes CASKDRGDGYTF.

V and J are TRBV27 and TRBJ2-7; 8 bases fit TRBD1. Germline CDR1 is MNHEY and CDR2 is SMNVEV (reference sequence). V gave up 7 bases and J gave up 3 bases; unmatched junction bases: 8. The CDR3 contains 14 residues. The DNA for the CDR3 is TGTGCCAGCACCCCGGGACAGGCCAACTACGAGCAGTACTTC. This gives the protein CASTPGQANYEQYF.

In DNA form, the CDR3 reads TGTGCCAGCAGCTCGACTAGCCGGCTTAGTAGCGAGACCCAGTACTTC. Translating it yields CASSSTSRLSSETQYF. V is TRBV7-2 and J is TRBJ2-5, with TRBD2 matching 7 bases. The CDR3 sequence is 16 residues long. Losses at the gene ends were 4 bases for V and 5 bases for J; bases not matched to a gene: 13. The germline V gene has CDR1 SGHTA and CDR2 FQGNSA.

This sequence joins TRBV7-6 and TRBJ2-2, with unresolved D. This CDR3 spans 12 amino acids. Germline lookup yields CDR1 SGHVS and CDR2 FNYEAQ. Between the trimmed V and J ends, which lost 4 bases and 4 bases, there was a span of 4 bases. The CDR3 reads CASSSRTGELFF. The CDR3 DNA follows: TGTGCCAGCAGCTCCCGCACCGGGGAGCTGTTTTTT.

In DNA form, the CDR3 reads TGTGCCAGCAGCCTGCCACAGGGTTTGGTCACCGGGGAGCTGTTTTTT. Its protein is CASSLPQGLVTGELFF. V and J are TRBV9 and TRBJ2-2; perhaps TRBD1 as D (6 bases). V dropped 4 bases and J dropped 4 bases, with 17 bases sitting between them. This CDR3 comprises 16 residues. Looked up from germline, CDR1 is SGDLS and CDR2 is YYNGEE.